This TCR beta chain appears in the sequencing data of a study of blood T cell repertoires in COVID-19. Study summary: Whether acute or convalescent, the COVID-19 samples came from the United States, Italy and Spain. PBMCs, B-cell-depleted T cells, or T cells provided the cDNA or gDNA that made up the material.

Study processing details: Amplification of reference gene primers provided the estimated nucleated cell counts. Only in-frame clones appear in the TCRdb table, and some are missing; sequencing was by immunoSEQ multiplex PCR. For V, J and clone size, that table is used; D and trimming come from the DNA. This table has about 64,000 clones, 75% to 95% appearing once. The CDR3 consists of 16 residues. V gave up 5 bases and J gave up 3 bases; unmatched junction bases: 9. Germline CDR1 and CDR2: SGHRS and YFSETQ. This clone came up once. What was sequenced was peripheral blood. The rearrangement uses TRBV5-1 and TRBJ2-2, with 8 bases that match TRBD1. The source is a woman older than 75 with active COVID-19. The CDR3: CASSSLPGQDTGELFF. Here the CDR3 DNA reads TGCGCCAGCAGTTCCCTACCGGGACAGGACACCGGGGAGCTGTTTTTT.